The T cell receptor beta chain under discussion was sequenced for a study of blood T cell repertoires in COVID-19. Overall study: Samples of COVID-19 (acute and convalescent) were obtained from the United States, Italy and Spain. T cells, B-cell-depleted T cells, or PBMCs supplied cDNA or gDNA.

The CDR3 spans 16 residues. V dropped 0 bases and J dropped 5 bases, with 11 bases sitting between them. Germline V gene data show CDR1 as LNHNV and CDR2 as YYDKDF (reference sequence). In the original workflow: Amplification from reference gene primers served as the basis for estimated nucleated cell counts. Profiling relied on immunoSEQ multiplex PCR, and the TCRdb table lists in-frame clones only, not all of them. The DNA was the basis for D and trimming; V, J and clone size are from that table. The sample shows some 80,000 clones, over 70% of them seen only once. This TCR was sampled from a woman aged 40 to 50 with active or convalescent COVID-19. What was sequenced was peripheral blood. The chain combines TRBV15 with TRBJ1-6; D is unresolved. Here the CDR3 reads CATSRDQNSNNSPLHF. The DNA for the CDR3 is TGTGCCACCAGCAGAGATCAGAACAGTAATAATTCACCCCTCCACTTT. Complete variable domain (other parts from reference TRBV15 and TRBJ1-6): DAMVIQNPRYQVTQFGKPVTLSCSQTLNHNVMYWYQQKSSQAPKLLFHYYDKDFNNEADTPDNFQSRRPNTSFCFLDIRSPGLGDTAMYLCATSRDQNSNNSPLHFGNGTRLTVT.